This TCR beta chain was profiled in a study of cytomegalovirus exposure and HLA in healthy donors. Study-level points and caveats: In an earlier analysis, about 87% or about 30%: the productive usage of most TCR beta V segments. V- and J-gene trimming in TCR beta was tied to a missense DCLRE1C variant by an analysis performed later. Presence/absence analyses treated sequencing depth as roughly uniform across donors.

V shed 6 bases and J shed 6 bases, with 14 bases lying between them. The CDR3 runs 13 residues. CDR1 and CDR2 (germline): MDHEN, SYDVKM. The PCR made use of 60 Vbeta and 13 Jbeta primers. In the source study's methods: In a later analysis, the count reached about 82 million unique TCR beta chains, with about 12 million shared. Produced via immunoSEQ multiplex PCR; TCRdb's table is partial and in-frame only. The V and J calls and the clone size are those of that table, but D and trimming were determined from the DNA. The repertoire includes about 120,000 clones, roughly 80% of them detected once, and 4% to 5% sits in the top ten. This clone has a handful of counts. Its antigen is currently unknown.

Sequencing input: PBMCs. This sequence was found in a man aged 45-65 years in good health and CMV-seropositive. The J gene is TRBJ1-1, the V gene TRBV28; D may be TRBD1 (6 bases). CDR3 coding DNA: TGTGCCAGCAGCCGACACGACAGGCCTGAAGCTTTCTTT. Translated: CASSRHDRPEAFF.